These T cell receptor beta chains were read from a single sample in a study of blood T cell repertoires in COVID-19. Using immunoSEQ multiplex PCR, the repertoire was profiled, and TCRdb retains in-frame clones only, with some absent. The table has roughly 65,000 clones, roughly 81% seen once. Source material: peripheral blood. These receptors originate from a man aged 80 or over with acute or convalescent COVID-19. CDR3s include the opening cysteine and the closing phenylalanine or tryptophan. D genes are given only for firm matches. Clone size is not always given. Where it is, it says once, few, many or a class for expanded clones.

V gene	clone size	CDR3 length	J gene	D gene	CDR3 protein	CDR3 DNA
TRBV21-1	.	19	TRBJ2-2	.	CASSKGVSRGRARVGELFF	TGTGCCAGCAGCAAAGGGGTGAGTCGGGGGAGGGCCCGAGTAGGGGAGCTGTTTTTT
TRBV7-2	.	14	TRBJ1-5	.	CASSLAGSGRPQHF	TGTGCCAGCAGCTTAGCTGGCAGCGGAAGGCCCCAGCATTTT
TRBV6-5	.	15	TRBJ1-2	.	CASSYLGGTAQGYTF	TGTGCCAGCAGTTACCTCGGCGGGACCGCGCAAGGCTACACCTTC
TRBV9	.	19	TRBJ2-5	TRBD2	CASSVASGSGARSQETQYF	TGTGCCAGCAGCGTAGCGAGCGGGAGCGGGGCGAGGAGTCAAGAGACCCAGTACTTC
TRBV7-2	once	13	TRBJ2-5	.	CASSLLAQETQYF	TGTGCCAGCAGCTTGTTGGCTCAAGAGACCCAGTACTTC
TRBV3-1/TRBV3-2	.	17	TRBJ2-5	.	CASSVWAGTGFTETQYF	TGTGCCAGCAGCGTCTGGGCGGGAACAGGTTTTACGGAGACCCAGTACTTC
TRBV6-2/TRBV6-3	.	16	TRBJ1-1	.	CASSYHSGDLNTEAFF	TGTGCCAGCAGTTACCACTCAGGGGATCTCAACACTGAAGCTTTCTTT
TRBV6-1	.	15	TRBJ2-5	TRBD2	CASSELAGGFETQYF	TGTGCCAGCAGTGAACTAGCGGGGGGTTTCGAGACCCAGTACTTC
TRBV2	.	18	TRBJ1-5	.	CASSESGLGQPGDQPQHF	TGTGCCAGCAGTGAAAGTGGTCTTGGACAGCCTGGGGATCAGCCCCAGCATTTT
TRBV10-3	.	17	TRBJ1-1	.	CAISEQRAWTMRTEAFF	TGTGCCATCAGTGAGCAGCGGGCCTGGACGATGAGAACTGAAGCTTTCTTT
TRBV6-5	few	15	TRBJ1-2	TRBD1	CASSYATGLPSGYTF	TGTGCCAGCAGTTACGCGACAGGGTTGCCGAGCGGCTACACCTTC
TRBV6-5	.	14	TRBJ1-2	TRBD1	CASSYGQGNYGYTF	TGTGCCAGCAGTTACGGACAGGGTAACTATGGCTACACCTTC
TRBV2	.	14	TRBJ2-2	.	CASTGGPNTGELFF	TGTGCCAGCACTGGCGGGCCGAACACCGGGGAGCTGTTTTTT
TRBV28	.	12	TRBJ2-1	.	CASRDRDNEQFF	TGTGCCAGCCGAGACAGAGACAATGAGCAGTTCTTC
TRBV5-1	.	18	TRBJ2-3	TRBD1	CASSLYRTGGSRTDTQYF	TGCGCCAGCAGCTTATACCGGACAGGGGGATCCCGCACAGATACGCAGTATTTT
TRBV4-2	.	20	TRBJ2-1	TRBD1	CASSPIGGKGETGGRNEQFF	TGTGCCAGCAGCCCAATTGGGGGCAAGGGGGAAACAGGGGGTAGGAATGAGCAGTTCTTC
TRBV4-2	.	17	TRBJ2-7	TRBD1	CASSHYGPGQGVYEQYF	TGTGCCAGCAGCCACTACGGGCCTGGACAGGGAGTCTACGAGCAGTACTTC
TRBV4-1	few	13	TRBJ2-3	TRBD1	CASRDRSTDTQYF	TGCGCCAGCCGGGACAGGAGCACAGATACGCAGTATTTT
TRBV27	.	14	TRBJ1-3	.	CASSFWGPGNTIYF	TGTGCCAGCAGTTTTTGGGGCCCTGGAAACACCATATATTTT
TRBV3-1/TRBV3-2	.	13	TRBJ2-1	TRBD2	CASSRGSGNEQFF	TGTGCCAGCAGCCGCGGGAGCGGCAATGAGCAGTTCTTC
TRBV19	.	14	TRBJ1-4	TRBD1	CASRPTGEDEKLFF	TGTGCCAGTAGACCGACAGGGGAAGATGAAAAACTGTTTTTT
TRBV28	.	15	TRBJ2-3	TRBD1	CASSFYRQGTDTQYF	TGTGCCAGCAGTTTTTACAGACAGGGAACAGATACGCAGTATTTT
TRBV5-6	.	16	TRBJ1-2	.	CASSAGGGARNYGYTF	TGTGCCAGCAGCGCGGGGGGAGGGGCGCGTAACTATGGCTACACCTTC
TRBV11-2	.	15	TRBJ2-7	.	CASSLGRQALYEQYF	TGTGCCAGCAGCTTAGGAAGACAGGCACTCTACGAGCAGTACTTC
TRBV11-2	.	15	TRBJ2-2	.	CASRMVGLYTGELFF	TGTGCCAGCAGGATGGTGGGACTGTACACCGGGGAGCTGTTTTTT
TRBV5-1	.	18	TRBJ2-2	.	CASTDKASSLTNTGELFF	TGCGCCAGCACCGACAAGGCTAGCAGTTTGACGAACACCGGGGAGCTGTTTTTT
TRBV19	.	11	TRBJ1-1	.	CASSSAAEAFF	TGTGCCAGTAGTAGCGCGGCTGAAGCTTTCTTT
TRBV7-9	.	16	TRBJ2-7	TRBD2	CASSPLMGRGSYEQYF	TGTGCCAGCAGCCCCCTCATGGGGCGCGGGAGCTACGAGCAGTACTTC
TRBV30	few	16	TRBJ2-3	TRBD1	CAWSVGDSLKADTQYF	TGTGCCTGGAGTGTGGGGGACAGTCTAAAGGCAGATACGCAGTATTTT
TRBV5-1	.	14	TRBJ2-5	TRBD1	CASSWIGGEETQYF	TGCGCCAGCAGTTGGATAGGGGGCGAGGAGACCCAGTACTTC
TRBV4-2	once	15	TRBJ2-7	TRBD2	CASSPRLADSYEQYF	TGTGCCAGCAGCCCCCGGCTAGCGGACTCCTACGAGCAGTACTTC
TRBV27	.	18	TRBJ2-4	.	CASSPSGLLYGAKNIQYF	TGTGCCAGCAGCCCCTCGGGGTTATTATATGGAGCCAAAAACATTCAGTACTTC
TRBV6-5	.	15	TRBJ2-7	TRBD1	CASSLPGGAPYEQYF	TGTGCCAGCAGTCTCCCAGGGGGCGCTCCCTACGAGCAGTACTTC
TRBV7-2	.	14	TRBJ2-1	TRBD1	CASSLQGAYNEQFF	TGTGCCAGCAGCTTACAGGGGGCCTACAATGAGCAGTTCTTC
TRBV19	once	13	TRBJ2-3	.	CASSFPSTDTQYF	TGTGCCAGTAGTTTCCCTAGCACAGATACGCAGTATTTT
TRBV6-2/TRBV6-3	.	14	TRBJ2-5	.	CASSYSKGGETQYF	TGTGCCAGCAGTTACTCGAAGGGAGGAGAGACCCAGTACTTC
TRBV7-2	.	16	TRBJ2-7	TRBD2	CASSLVGAGDGGEQYF	TGTGCCAGCAGCTTAGTGGGAGCGGGAGACGGGGGCGAGCAGTACTTC
TRBV6-5	.	14	TRBJ2-2	.	CASSYSRRTGELFF	TGTGCCAGCAGTTACTCGAGAAGAACCGGGGAGCTGTTTTTT
TRBV18	.	15	TRBJ2-3	TRBD2	CASSALAGVSDTQYF	TGTGCCAGCTCAGCCTTGGCGGGAGTGTCAGATACGCAGTATTTT
TRBV10-3	.	15	TRBJ2-5	TRBD1	CAIRSDRGNQETQYF	TGTGCCATCAGATCGGACAGGGGAAACCAAGAGACCCAGTACTTC
TRBV27	few	14	TRBJ2-7	.	CASSHRDTAYEQYF	TGTGCCAGCAGTCACCGGGACACAGCCTACGAGCAGTACTTC
TRBV19	few	17	TRBJ2-1	TRBD2	CASSIPLAASSYNEQFF	TGTGCCAGTAGTATTCCCCTAGCGGCGAGCTCCTACAATGAGCAGTTCTTC
TRBV25-1	.	12	TRBJ2-7	TRBD2	CASRGLSYEQYF	TGTGCCAGCAGGGGACTATCCTACGAGCAGTACTTC
TRBV21-1	.	14	TRBJ1-2	.	CASSKPKGDYGYTF	TGTGCCAGCAGCAAACCTAAGGGGGACTATGGCTACACCTTC
TRBV4-2	.	18	TRBJ2-4	TRBD2	CASSQEGVAGDSKNIQYF	TGTGCCAGCAGCCAAGAAGGAGTAGCGGGGGATTCCAAAAACATTCAGTACTTC
TRBV27	.	14	TRBJ2-7	TRBD2	CASSWGGLSGEQYF	TGTGCCAGCAGTTGGGGGGGACTTTCTGGCGAGCAGTACTTC
TRBV19	.	13	TRBJ2-2	.	CASSIWWGRELFF	TGTGCCAGTAGTATATGGTGGGGGCGGGAGCTGTTTTTT
TRBV9	.	13	TRBJ2-3	.	CASSVSSTDTQYF	TGTGCCAGCAGCGTGAGTAGCACAGATACGCAGTATTTT
TRBV6-6	.	15	TRBJ2-6	.	CASSYTSSGANVLTF	TGTGCCAGCAGTTACACGAGCTCTGGGGCCAACGTCCTGACTTTC
TRBV6-2/TRBV6-3	.	14	TRBJ1-1	.	CASSQRVTNTEAFF	TGTGCCAGCAGCCAACGAGTAACGAACACTGAAGCTTTCTTT
TRBV4-2	.	14	TRBJ2-5	.	CASRSSGDGETQYF	TGTGCCAGCAGATCTTCAGGGGATGGGGAGACCCAGTACTTC
TRBV27	.	14	TRBJ1-2	.	CASSISRGSYGYTF	TGTGCCAGCAGTATAAGCAGGGGCAGTTATGGCTACACCTTC
TRBV6-4	.	17	TRBJ2-1	TRBD2	CASSELAGGSSYNEQFF	TGTGCCAGCAGTGAACTAGCGGGGGGGAGCTCCTACAATGAGCAGTTCTTC